The sequence of this T cell receptor beta chain was determined in a study of prognosis after radiotherapy for stage I lung cancer. CDR3 length: 18 amino acids. Trimming cost V 7 bases and J 0 bases, with 19 bases left between them. CDR1 SNHLY and CDR2 FYNNEI come from the germline V gene. Genomic DNA provided the template from which TCR beta CDR3 was amplified by two-round multiplex PCR. Individual primers that were specific to each TRBV and TRBJ gene served in first-round PCR. TCRdb used MiXCR to reprocess the multiplex PCR reads, holding one entry per CDR3 protein. The sample gives about 14,000 distinct CDR3 sequences, 55% to 65% of which show up once; about 25% is in the top ten. This clonotype was seen ten or more times.

This chain connects TRBV2 to TRBJ2-6; D is perhaps TRBD1 (6 bases). The sequence derives from a donor aged 50 or older with non-small cell lung cancer. This sample comprised PBMCs, obtained before or after stereotactic body radiation therapy (not recorded which). The CDR3 spells CASKRRGQGISGANVLTF. In DNA form, the CDR3 reads TGTGCCAGCAAACGGCGTGGGCAGGGGATCTCTGGGGCCAACGTCCTGACTTTC.